This note documents a single TCR beta chain sequence. What it recognizes is unknown. This entry is derived from a study of OX40 agonist ivuxolimab in advanced cancers. At the level of the study: Partial responses were seen in three patients, one with hepatocellular carcinoma and two with cutaneous melanoma. Study-wide points: The antigens recognized by the expanded peripheral T cells, that is their antigen specificity, were not determined. Mean expanded clone counts were higher in CD8+ than CD4+ T cells.

Sequencing used immunoSEQ multiplex PCR; TCRdb keeps in-frame clones, though not all of them. The sample lists roughly 92,000 clones; roughly 90% were seen once. Blood got drawn at baseline, again on cycle 4 day 1, and then on cycle 7 day 1. This clonotype was obtained from an adult with an advanced solid tumor such as melanoma, head and neck, liver or kidney cancer. This specimen was CD4+ or CD8+ T cells sorted from blood, taken in a trial of the OX40 agonist ivuxolimab.

The CDR3 sequence: CASSISSDTQYF. As DNA, the CDR3 is TGTGCCAGTAGTATTAGTTCAGATACGCAGTATTTT. The chain uses TRBV19 and TRBJ2-3; D is unresolved. The CDR3 is 12 amino acids. Germline V CDR1 and CDR2: LNHDA, SQIVND (reference sequence). Trimming pared 3 bases from V and 4 bases from J, leaving 5 bases between.